A single TCR beta chain is shown here with its context. This sample is part of a study of control samples from healthy donors and cancer patients. This CDR3 contains 17 residues. Germline assignment: CDR1 MDHEN and CDR2 SYDVKM. Trimming took off 5 bases at V and 0 bases at J, with 17 bases between the two ends. TCRdb keeps only in-frame clones here, not all; method: immunoSEQ multiplex PCR. The data show 100,000 to 150,000 clones, with 92% seen just once and around 2.1% held by the top ten. The genes are TRBV28 and TRBJ1-5; D might be TRBD1 (6 bases). This receptor was taken from a woman between 45 and 60 years old in good health. The source material was blood. The CDR3 DNA reads as TGTGCCAGCAGTCTCTCGGGACACCAGAATAGCAATCAGCCCCAGCATTTT. As protein: CASSLSGHQNSNQPQHF.